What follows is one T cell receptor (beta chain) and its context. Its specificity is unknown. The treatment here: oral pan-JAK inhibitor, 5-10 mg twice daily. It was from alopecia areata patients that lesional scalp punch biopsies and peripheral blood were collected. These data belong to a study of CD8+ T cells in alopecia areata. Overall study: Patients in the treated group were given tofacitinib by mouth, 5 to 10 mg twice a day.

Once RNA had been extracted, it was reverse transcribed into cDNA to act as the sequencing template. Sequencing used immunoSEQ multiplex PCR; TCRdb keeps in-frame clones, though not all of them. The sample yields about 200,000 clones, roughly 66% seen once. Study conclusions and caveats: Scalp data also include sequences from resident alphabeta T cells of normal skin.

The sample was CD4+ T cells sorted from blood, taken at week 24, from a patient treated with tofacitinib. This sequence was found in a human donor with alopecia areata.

CDR3 protein: CASSFSDGTYEQYF. Here the CDR3 DNA reads TGTGCCAGCAGCTTCAGCGACGGGACCTACGAGCAGTACTTC. The rearrangement joins TRBV11-2 to TRBJ2-7; D possibly corresponds to TRBD2 (5 bases). The CDR3 runs 14 residues. Germline V gene lookup returns CDR1 SGHAT and CDR2 FQNNGV. Trimming stripped 3 bases from V and 2 bases from J, with 11 bases between.